This T cell receptor (beta chain) was observed in a study of shared clonotypes between healthy human individuals. Study-level results: A small donor pool kept down the genetic and exposure-history diversity that was represented.

About this clone itself: The antigen remains unidentified.

Splitting the CD4+ cells yielded a CD45RA+ naive subset and a CD45RA-negative memory subset. Clones were read by immunoSEQ multiplex PCR, and TCRdb kept only the in-frame ones, dropping some. The sample lists roughly 2.4 million clones, almost 96% occurring once. CDR3 length: 16 amino acids. CDR1 is WNHNN and CDR2 is SYGVQD in the germline V gene (reference sequence). The V and J ends lost 3 bases and 0 bases respectively, with 13 bases between them. The chain carries TRBV10-1 and TRBJ2-3, with D possibly being TRBD2 (5 bases). The receptor was derived from a man in his late teens or twenties in good health. The sequencing input was naive CD4+ T cells sorted from blood. Stated subset: CD45RA+ positively selected. The CDR3 sequence is CASSEQRGGSTDTQYF. The CDR3 DNA reads as TGCGCCAGCAGTGAACAGAGAGGCGGGAGCACAGATACGCAGTATTTT.